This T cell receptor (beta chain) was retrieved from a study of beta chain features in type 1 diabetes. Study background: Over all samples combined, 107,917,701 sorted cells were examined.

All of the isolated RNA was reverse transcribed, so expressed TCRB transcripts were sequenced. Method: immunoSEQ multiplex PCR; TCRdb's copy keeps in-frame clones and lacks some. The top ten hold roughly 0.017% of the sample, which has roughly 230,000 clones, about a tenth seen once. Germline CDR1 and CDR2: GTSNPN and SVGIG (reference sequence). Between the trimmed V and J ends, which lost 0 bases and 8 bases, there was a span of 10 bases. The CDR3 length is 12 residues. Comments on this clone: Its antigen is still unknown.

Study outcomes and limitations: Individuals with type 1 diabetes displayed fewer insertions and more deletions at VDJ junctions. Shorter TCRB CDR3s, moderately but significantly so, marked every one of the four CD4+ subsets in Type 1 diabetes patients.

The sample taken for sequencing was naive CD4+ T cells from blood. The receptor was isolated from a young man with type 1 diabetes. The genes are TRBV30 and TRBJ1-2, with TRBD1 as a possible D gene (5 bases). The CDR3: CAWSVLQVGYTF. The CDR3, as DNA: TGTGCCTGGAGTGTACTACAGGTCGGCTACACCTTC. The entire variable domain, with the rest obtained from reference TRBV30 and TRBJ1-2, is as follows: SQTIHQWPATLVQPVGSPLSLECTVEGTSNPNLYWYRQAAGRGLQLLFYSVGIGQISSEVPQNLSASRPQDRQFILSSKKLLLSDSGFYLCAWSVLQVGYTFGSGTRLTVV.